This is a list of T cell receptor beta chains from one sample in a study of shared clonotypes between healthy human individuals. Using immunoSEQ multiplex PCR, the repertoire was profiled, and TCRdb retains in-frame clones only, with some absent. The top ten clones hold under 0.15% of a sample with roughly 2.5 million clones, approximately 90% of them seen once. Sequences were obtained from naive CD4+ T cells sorted from blood. The receptors here all came from a young man in good health. Each CDR3 is given with its conserved first and last residue.

J | V | CDR3
TRBJ1-2 | TRBV5-1 | CASSFTGQGGYGYTF
TRBJ2-1 | TRBV6-1 | CASSEGHLPYNEQFF
TRBJ1-2 | TRBV27 | CASSLRDGDGYTF
TRBJ1-1 | TRBV29-1 | CSVGQNTEAFF
TRBJ2-1 | TRBV5-1 | CASSLASGTPYNEQFF
TRBJ2-1 | TRBV30 | CAWSALAGAYNEQFF
TRBJ1-2 | TRBV2 | CASSGVGTAYGYTF
TRBJ1-5 | TRBV19 | CASSIDRGQGPQHF
TRBJ1-5 | TRBV11-2 | CASSLAGQLNQPQHF
TRBJ1-1 | TRBV5-1 | CASSPREATEAFF
TRBJ1-6 | TRBV27 | CASSNPTGEYNSPLHF
TRBJ2-7 | TRBV6-6 | CASSRGYEQYF
TRBJ2-5 | TRBV6-5 | CASNENNFQETQYF
TRBJ2-7 | TRBV19 | CASSIRGPGEQYF
TRBJ1-1 | TRBV6-1 | CASSEFIGRMNTEAFF
TRBJ2-1 | TRBV18 | CASSPQDSSYNEQFF
TRBJ2-5 | TRBV5-1 | CASWSGGPQETQYF
TRBJ2-3 | TRBV6-1 | CASSGEPGDTQYF
TRBJ2-1 | TRBV14 | CASSQASGSYNEQFF
TRBJ1-6 | TRBV4-1 | CASSQVDRGLPNSPLHF